This TCR beta chain was captured by sequencing in a study of cytomegalovirus exposure and HLA in healthy donors. Findings and caveats of the study: It was in a later analysis that TCR association rates were seen to vary by HLA locus, highest for DRB1 and lowest for HLA-C.

In the case of this clone: What it binds is not known.

Primers for the PCR totalled 60 Vbeta and 13 Jbeta. Produced via immunoSEQ multiplex PCR; TCRdb's table is partial and in-frame only. This sample has 150,000 to 200,000 clones, with more than 75% found just once. Per germline, CDR1 SGHKS and CDR2 YYEKEE (reference sequence). The V gene end was trimmed by 4 bases and the J gene end by 5 bases; junction bases not matched to a gene: 8. CDR3 length: 15 amino acids. This TCR derives from a woman aged 45-65 years in good health and CMV-seropositive. The gene calls are TRBV5-5 and TRBJ2-1; 8 bases align to TRBD2. Material: PBMCs. CDR3 loop: CASSRAGLENNEQFF. DNA for the CDR3: TGTGCCAGCAGCCGGGCGGGACTAGAGAACAATGAGCAGTTCTTC.